This passage covers 8 T cell receptor beta chains from one sample sequenced in a study of T cells in Graves' hyperthyroidism and ophthalmopathy. Amplification of TCR beta CDR3 regions used RNA as the template. TCR CDR3 regions were first amplified by RT-PCR with HTBI primers. TCRdb re-analysed the multiplex PCR reads in MiXCR, keeping a single row per CDR3 protein. In the table there are about 500,000 distinct CDR3 sequences, about 16% of which are singletons. Material: blood. These receptors all come from a woman aged 30 to 39 with Graves' ophthalmopathy.

V is TRBV7-2 and J is TRBJ1-6; TRBD1 matches 7 bases. Germline CDR1 is SGHTA and CDR2 is FQGNSA. With V trimmed by 6 bases and J by 10 bases, 3 bases remained unmatched. This CDR3 spans 12 amino acids. The CDR3 loop is CASREQGSPLHF. The CDR3, as DNA: TGTGCCAGCAGAGAACAGGGGTCACCCCTCCACTTT.

Here the CDR3 DNA reads TGTGCCAGCAGTTCTTCAGGGTTCCAGCCCCAGCATTTT. It codes for CASSSSGFQPQHF. The V gene is TRBV28, the J gene TRBJ1-5; D might be TRBD1 (5 bases). Per the germline V gene, CDR1 is MDHEN and CDR2 is SYDVKM. V shed 4 bases and J shed 7 bases, with 11 bases lying between them. This CDR3 has 13 residues.

This chain joins TRBV6-2 or TRBV6-3 and TRBJ2-1; 7 nucleotides align to TRBD1. V dropped 10 bases and J dropped 8; count of bases not matched to a gene: 11. The CDR3 consists of 13 residues. The germline CDR1 and CDR2 sequences are MNHEY and SVGEGT. The CDR3 coding sequence is TGTGCCACCAGACAGGGTATCGGCGATGAGCAGTTCTTC. This gives the protein CATRQGIGDEQFF.

This clonotype was detected ten times or more. The V gene is TRBV29-1, the J gene TRBJ1-1; no firm D call. V lost 3 bases to trimming and J lost 6 bases, with 14 bases between them. Looked up from germline, CDR1 is SQVTM and CDR2 is ANQGSEA. The CDR3 is 13 residues long. Here the CDR3 reads CSVESGLHPEAFF. The CDR3 region has the DNA TGCAGCGTTGAGTCCGGACTTCACCCTGAAGCTTTCTTT.

This clonotype was recorded many times. The chain uses TRBV6-1 and TRBJ1-1; TRBD1 agrees at 8 bases. Germline V gives CDR1 MNHNS, CDR2 SASEGT. Losses at the gene ends were 4 bases for V and 0 bases for J; bases not matched to a gene: 7. This CDR3 has 16 amino acids. The CDR3 protein is CASSAGQGLMNTEAFF. The CDR3 DNA sequence: TGTGCCAGCAGTGCAGGACAGGGCCTTATGAACACTGAAGCTTTCTTT.

Concerning this clonotype itself: This may arise from a read error, as a much more abundant clone is one base away. This CDR3 reads CATSDPTDYNEQYF. CDR3 coding DNA: TGTGCCACCAGTGACCCGACAGATTACAATGAGCAGTACTTC. The V gene is TRBV24-1, the J gene TRBJ2-1; tentative D call: TRBD1 (5 bases). The better agreement between TRBJ2-7 and the DNA end casts doubt on the J call. Germline CDR1 reads KGHDR; CDR2 reads SFDVKD. The CDR3 runs 14 residues.

The CDR3 reads CSVAPGLAEGTDTQYF. The CDR3 DNA follows: TGCAGCGTAGCTCCGGGACTAGCGGAGGGCACAGATACGCAGTATTTT. The chain has TRBV29-1 and TRBJ2-3; 11 positions agree with TRBD2. The CDR3 is 16 residues long. Trimming at V came to 6 bases and at J to 1 base, leaving 9 bases not matched to a gene. The germline V gene encodes CDR1 SQVTM and CDR2 ANQGSEA.

A remark on this clonotype: This may be a read error: a much more frequent sequence differs by one nucleotide. The rearrangement uses TRBV18 and TRBJ2-1; weak D call: TRBD1 (5 bases). CDR1 and CDR2 from the germline V gene are KGHSH and LQKENI. V was trimmed by 9 bases and J by 2 bases, leaving 17 bases between them. CDR3 length equals 15 residues. The DNA for the CDR3 is TGTGCCAGTTTTCAGGGTATTTCGACCTACAATGAGCAGTTCTTC. Translation gives CASFQGISTYNEQFF.